This T cell receptor beta chain stems from a study of T cell responses to AZD1222 COVID-19 vaccine. Study-level results: Scientists sampled the repertoires only once the peak T cell response had passed.

The CDR3 has 14 residues. Trimming cost V 3 bases and J 3 bases, with 10 bases left between them. The germline V gene has CDR1 SGDLS and CDR2 YYNGEE. In regard to this clone: No antigen is known for it.

Assay used: immunoSEQ multiplex PCR; TCRdb lists only in-frame clones, some missing. The table records fewer than 150,000 clones, roughly 89% of them present only once. The sequence was collected from an adult who received the AZD1222 COVID-19 vaccine. Sequenced material: peripheral blood, taken 28 days after the second AZD1222 dose. The V call is TRBV9, the J call TRBJ2-1; D is uncertain. This chain's CDR3 is CASSGPQNYNEQFF. CDR3 sequence (DNA): TGTGCCAGCAGCGGACCACAAAACTACAATGAGCAGTTCTTC. Full variable domain (rest looked up from reference TRBV9 and TRBJ2-1): DSGVTQTPKHLITATGQRVTLRCSPRSGDLSVYWYQQSLDQGLQFLIQYYNGEERAKGNILERFSAQQFPDLHSELNLSSLELGDSALYFCASSGPQNYNEQFFGPGTRLTVL.